The sequence of this T cell receptor (beta chain) was determined in a study of T cells in Graves' hyperthyroidism and ophthalmopathy. This clonotype appeared many times. The CDR3 extends over 14 amino acids. Trimming removed 3 bases from V and 3 bases from J, with 12 bases in between. Germline lookup yields CDR1 MDHEN and CDR2 SYDVKM. Hyperthyroidism in the patients, aged 18 to 65, was newly diagnosed and under 2 months in duration. The investigators amplified TCR beta CDR3 regions from RNA transcripts. Using the HTBI primer set, a first-round RT-PCR was run on the TCR CDR3. A single record per CDR3 protein comes from TCRdb applying MiXCR to the multiplex PCR reads. The sample shows about 520,000 distinct CDR3 sequences, around 20% of them seen only once.

This TCR derives from a man between 18 and 35 years old with Graves' hyperthyroidism. The J gene is TRBJ2-7, the V gene TRBV28, with a weak D call TRBD1 (7 bases). The sequenced sample was blood. The CDR3 coding sequence is TGTGCCAGCAGTTTGGAGGGGGCGGGCTACGAGCAGTACTTC. Its translation is CASSLEGAGYEQYF.